These 7 T cell receptor beta chains originate from one sample sequenced in a study of cytomegalovirus exposure and HLA in healthy donors. Vbeta (60) and Jbeta (13) primers were used in the PCR. Libraries were prepared by immunoSEQ multiplex PCR; TCRdb keeps only in-frame clonotypes and omits some of them. The sample carries over 200,000 clones, about 84% recorded once. The specimen sequenced was PBMCs. The receptors were gathered from a human donor in good health.

This clone was seen only once. The chain has TRBV27 and TRBJ1-5, with unresolved D. Germline V CDR1 and CDR2: MNHEY, SMNVEV (reference sequence). Trimming removed 5 bases at V and 5 bases at J, with 13 bases between. The CDR3 is 14 residues long. The CDR3 loop is CASSLEGGHQPQHF. The CDR3, as DNA: TGTGCCAGCAGTCTGGAGGGAGGGCATCAGCCCCAGCATTTT.

This clone was detected only a few times. This chain uses TRBV7-9 with TRBJ2-5; weak D call: TRBD2 (5 bases). Trimming cost V 1 base and J 4 bases, with 13 bases left between them. The germline V gene encodes CDR1 SEHNR and CDR2 FQNEAQ (reference sequence). This CDR3 region has 15 residues. In DNA form, the CDR3 reads TGTGCCAGCAGCTTAGATACGGGGTTGCCAGAGACCCAGTACTTC. This encodes CASSLDTGLPETQYF.

The CDR3 bases are TGTGCCAGCAGCTTAGCTGGACGGGGGGCCGAGACCCAGTACTTC. Protein product: CASSLAGRGAETQYF. V gene TRBV7-9 combines with J gene TRBJ2-5; D possibly corresponds to TRBD2 (7 bases). CDR1 and CDR2 from the germline V gene are SEHNR and FQNEAQ (reference sequence). The CDR3 extends over 15 amino acids. V was clipped by 0 bases and J by 5 bases, with 13 bases between them.

This chain connects TRBV29-1 to TRBJ2-7; 13 bases line up with TRBD2. Germline loops: CDR1 SQVTM, CDR2 ANQGSEA. Trimming removed 4 bases from V and 6 bases from J; junction bases left unmatched: 3. CDR3 size: 13 residues. The CDR3 is CSVGTSGSGEQYF. DNA of the CDR3: TGCAGCGTTGGGACTAGCGGGAGTGGCGAGCAGTACTTC.

The chain combines TRBV14 with TRBJ2-5; D might be TRBD2 (5 bases). Trimming left V 1 base short and J 5 bases short, with 14 bases between. CDR1 and CDR2 from the germline V gene are SGHDN and FVKESK. CDR3 size: 15 residues. In DNA, the CDR3 is TGTGCCAGCAGCCAAGTCGGGCTAGCATGGGAGACCCAGTACTTC. Translating gives CASSQVGLAWETQYF.

The chain recombines TRBV14 with TRBJ2-7; 13 nucleotides agree with TRBD2. Germline loops: CDR1 SGHDN, CDR2 FVKESK. The CDR3 contains 17 residues. V gave up 4 bases and J gave up 8 bases; unmatched junction bases: 14. The CDR3 here is CASSPKESRLAGGKQYF. The CDR3 nucleotides read TGTGCCAGCAGCCCTAAGGAATCGCGACTAGCGGGGGGCAAGCAGTACTTC. The entire variable domain, with the rest obtained from reference TRBV14 and TRBJ2-7, is as follows: EAGVTQFPSHSVIEKGQTVTLRCDPISGHDNLYWYRRVMGKEIKFLLHFVKESKQDESGMPNNRFLAERTGGTYSTLKVQPAELEDSGVYFCASSPKESRLAGGKQYFGPGTRLTVT.

In DNA form, the CDR3 reads TGTGCCAGCAGCGTGGGGCAGGATAGCAATCAGCCCCAGCATTTT. Its protein is CASSVGQDSNQPQHF. The J gene is TRBJ1-5, the V gene TRBV9; maybe TRBD1 (5 bases). The CDR3 totals 15 residues. V was pared by 2 bases and J by 0 bases, with 9 bases between. Germline lookup yields CDR1 SGDLS and CDR2 YYNGEE.